This T cell receptor beta chain was documented in a study of blood T cell repertoires in COVID-19. Trimming cost V 3 bases and J 6 bases, with 12 bases left between them. Germline V gene lookup returns CDR1 KGHSH and CDR2 LQKENI. The CDR3 sequence is 14 residues long. Data came from immunoSEQ multiplex PCR; TCRdb stores just in-frame clones and leaves some out. In the table there are around 150,000 clones, 80% to 95% of which are singletons. Sample: peripheral blood. The source of this sequence is a woman aged 45-59 years with acute or convalescent COVID-19. V usage is TRBV18 and J usage is TRBJ1-5; tentative D call: TRBD1 (6 bases). The DNA for the CDR3 is TGTGCCAGCTCACCCCTAGGGGGGGGTCAGCCCCAGCATTTT. Protein product: CASSPLGGGQPQHF.